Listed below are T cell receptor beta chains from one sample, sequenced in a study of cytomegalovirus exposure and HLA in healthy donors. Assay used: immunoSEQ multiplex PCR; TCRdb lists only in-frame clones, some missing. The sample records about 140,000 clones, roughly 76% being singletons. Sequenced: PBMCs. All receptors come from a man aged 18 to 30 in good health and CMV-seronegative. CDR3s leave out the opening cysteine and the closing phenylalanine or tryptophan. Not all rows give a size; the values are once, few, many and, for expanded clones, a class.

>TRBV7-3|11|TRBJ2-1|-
ASREQQGAEQF
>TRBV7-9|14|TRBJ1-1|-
ASSPTGGRMGTEAF
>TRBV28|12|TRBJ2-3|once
ASTDSGSTDTQY
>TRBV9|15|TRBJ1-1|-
ASSPHIQGFVNTEAF
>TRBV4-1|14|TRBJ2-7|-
ASSQDPDPGSYEQY
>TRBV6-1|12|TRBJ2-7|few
ASRRQGGAYEQY
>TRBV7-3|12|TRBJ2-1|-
ASSLLAGLDEQF
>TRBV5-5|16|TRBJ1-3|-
ASSPLGGGLNSGNTIY
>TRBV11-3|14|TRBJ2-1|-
ASSPRLDSSYNEQF
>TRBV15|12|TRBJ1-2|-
ATSRETGGNGYT
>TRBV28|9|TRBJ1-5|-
ASSSRQPQH
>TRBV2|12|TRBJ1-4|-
ASSESGLDEKLF
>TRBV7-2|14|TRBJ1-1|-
ASSYYAGTGETEAF
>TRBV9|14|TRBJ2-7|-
ASSVGEGQGWYEQY
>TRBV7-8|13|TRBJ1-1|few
ASSLEARGLTEAF
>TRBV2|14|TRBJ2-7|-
ASSEYGSGGSYEQY